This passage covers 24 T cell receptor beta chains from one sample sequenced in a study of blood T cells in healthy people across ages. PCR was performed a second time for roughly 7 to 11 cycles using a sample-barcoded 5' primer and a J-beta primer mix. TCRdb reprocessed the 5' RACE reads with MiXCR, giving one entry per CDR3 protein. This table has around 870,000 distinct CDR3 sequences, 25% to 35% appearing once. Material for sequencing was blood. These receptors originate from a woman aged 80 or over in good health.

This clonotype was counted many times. The CDR3 loop is CASSLEVPGYEQYF. The CDR3 nucleotides read TGTGCCAGCAGCTTAGAGGTCCCGGGCTACGAGCAGTACTTC. The chain employs TRBV7-9 and TRBJ2-7; no definite D call. Germline assignment: CDR1 SEHNR and CDR2 FQNEAQ (reference sequence). This CDR3 region has 14 residues. Trimming took 1 base from V and 3 from J, leaving 10 bases between them.

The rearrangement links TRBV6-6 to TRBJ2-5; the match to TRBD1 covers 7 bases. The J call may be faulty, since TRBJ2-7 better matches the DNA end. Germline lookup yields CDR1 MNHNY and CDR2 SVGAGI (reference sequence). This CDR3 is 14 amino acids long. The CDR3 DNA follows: TGTGCCAGCAGTGACCGACAGGGTTTCCACGAGCAGTACTTC. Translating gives CASSDRQGFHEQYF.

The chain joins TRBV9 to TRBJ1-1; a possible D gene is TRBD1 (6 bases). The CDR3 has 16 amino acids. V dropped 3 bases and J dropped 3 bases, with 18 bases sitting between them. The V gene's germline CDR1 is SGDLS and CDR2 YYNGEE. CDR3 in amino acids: CASSGRGAGEDTEAFF. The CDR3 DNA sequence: TGTGCCAGCAGCGGTCGGGGGGCAGGGGAGGACACTGAAGCTTTCTTT.

The DNA of the CDR3 is TGTGCCAGCAGCTTGGGAAGGTTGGGAGGGACGATGCTGAATGAAAAACTGTTTTTT. Translating it yields CASSLGRLGGTMLNEKLFF. The rearrangement uses TRBV5-5 and TRBJ1-4, with D possibly matching TRBD1 (5 bases). V was cut by 0 bases and J by 5 bases, with 23 bases left in between. The length of the CDR3 is 19 residues. Germline V gene lookup returns CDR1 SGHKS and CDR2 YYEKEE (reference sequence).

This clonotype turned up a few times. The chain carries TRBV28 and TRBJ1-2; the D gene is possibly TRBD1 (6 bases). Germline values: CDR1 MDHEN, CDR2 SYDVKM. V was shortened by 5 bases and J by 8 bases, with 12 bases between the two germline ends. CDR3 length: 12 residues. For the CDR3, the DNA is TGTGCCAGCAGTGGCGGGGGCGCGGGCTACACCTTC. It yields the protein CASSGGGAGYTF.

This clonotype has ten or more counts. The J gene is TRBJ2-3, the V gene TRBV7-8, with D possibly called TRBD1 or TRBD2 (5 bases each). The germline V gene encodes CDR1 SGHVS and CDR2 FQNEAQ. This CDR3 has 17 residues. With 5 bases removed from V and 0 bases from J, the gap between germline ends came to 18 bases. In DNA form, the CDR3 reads TGTGCCAGCAGCCAACCGTCGTGGGGGATTAGCACAGATACGCAGTATTTT. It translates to CASSQPSWGISTDTQYF.

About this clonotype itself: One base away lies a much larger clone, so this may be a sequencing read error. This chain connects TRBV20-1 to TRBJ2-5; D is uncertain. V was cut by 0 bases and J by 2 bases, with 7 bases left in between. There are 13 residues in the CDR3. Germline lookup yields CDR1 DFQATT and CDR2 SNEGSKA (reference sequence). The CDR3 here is CSAREVEQETQYF. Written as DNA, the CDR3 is TGCAGTGCTAGAGAGGTGGAACAAGAGACCCAGTACTTC.

In DNA, the CDR3 is TGTGCCAGCAGTGGGGCGGGGGGGGCCAACGTCCTGACTTTC. Its translation: CASSGAGGANVLTF. The chain employs TRBV6-2 or TRBV6-3 and TRBJ2-6; tentatively, D is TRBD2 (6 bases). With 5 bases removed from V and 4 bases from J, the gap between germline ends came to 9 bases. Germline V gene lookup returns CDR1 MNHEY and CDR2 SVGEGT. The CDR3 has 14 residues.

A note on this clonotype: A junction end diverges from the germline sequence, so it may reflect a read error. Written as DNA, the CDR3 is TGTGCCAGCAGTCACTCCCAGGGCGCCGGACTAGCGGTAGTAAGCGCAGATGCGCAGTATTTT. Protein sequence: CASSHSQGAGLAVVSADAQYF. The chain is built from TRBV12-3 or TRBV12-4 and TRBJ2-3; TRBD2 agrees at 10 bases. CDR3 length equals 21 residues.

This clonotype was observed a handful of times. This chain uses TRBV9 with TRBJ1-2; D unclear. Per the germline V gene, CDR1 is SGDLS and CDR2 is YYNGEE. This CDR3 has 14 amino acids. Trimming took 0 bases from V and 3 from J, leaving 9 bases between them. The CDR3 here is CASSVDQTDYGYTF. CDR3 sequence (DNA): TGTGCCAGCAGCGTAGATCAGACCGACTATGGCTACACCTTC.

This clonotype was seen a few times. CDR3 sequence: CASSLQGTVNTEAFF. The CDR3 coding sequence is TGTGCCAGCAGCTTACAGGGGACAGTGAACACTGAAGCTTTCTTT. V and J are TRBV7-8 and TRBJ1-1; 7 bases fit TRBD1. Germline values: CDR1 SGHVS, CDR2 FQNEAQ. J gave up 0 bases and V 2 bases, and 3 bases lay outside the gene matches. CDR3 length: 15 amino acids.

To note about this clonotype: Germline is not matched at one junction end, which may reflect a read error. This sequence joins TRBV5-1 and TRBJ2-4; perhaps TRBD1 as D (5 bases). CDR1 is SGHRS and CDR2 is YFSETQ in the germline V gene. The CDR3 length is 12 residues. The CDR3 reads CASSLGWGEQDF. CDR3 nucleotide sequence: TGCGCCAGCAGCTTGGGTTGGGGCGAGCAGGACTTC.

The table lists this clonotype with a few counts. CDR3 bases: TGTGCCAGCAGCTTTCGTACAGGAAGAGCAACTAATGAAAAACTGTTTTTT. Translated, it gives CASSFRTGRATNEKLFF. V usage is TRBV7-9 and J usage is TRBJ1-4, with D perhaps TRBD1 (5 bases). This CDR3 has 17 residues. The germline V gene has CDR1 SEHNR and CDR2 FQNEAQ (reference sequence). V gave up 3 bases and J gave up 0 bases, with 14 bases separating them.

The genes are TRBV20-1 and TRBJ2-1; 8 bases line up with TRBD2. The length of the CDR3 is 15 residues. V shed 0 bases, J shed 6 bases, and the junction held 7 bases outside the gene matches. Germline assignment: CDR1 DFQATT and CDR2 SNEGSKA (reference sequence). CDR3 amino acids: CSAREATGGPNEQFF. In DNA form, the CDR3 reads TGCAGTGCTAGAGAGGCGACGGGAGGGCCCAATGAGCAGTTCTTC.

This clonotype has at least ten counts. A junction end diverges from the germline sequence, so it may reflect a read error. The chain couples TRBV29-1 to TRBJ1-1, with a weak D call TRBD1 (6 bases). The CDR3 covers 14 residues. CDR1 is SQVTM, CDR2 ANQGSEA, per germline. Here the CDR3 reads CSVQDRFKNTEAFF. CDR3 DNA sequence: TGCAGCGTTCAAGACAGGTTTAAGAACACTGAAGCTTTCTTT.

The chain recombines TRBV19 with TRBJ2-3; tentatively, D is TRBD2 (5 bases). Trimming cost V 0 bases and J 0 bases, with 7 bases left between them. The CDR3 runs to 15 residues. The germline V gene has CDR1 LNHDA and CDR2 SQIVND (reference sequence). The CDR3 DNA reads TGTGCCAGTAGTATAGATACGGGGAGCACAGATACGCAGTATTTT. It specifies CASSIDTGSTDTQYF. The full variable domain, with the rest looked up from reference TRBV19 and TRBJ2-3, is DGGITQSPKYLFRKEGQNVTLSCEQNLNHDAMYWYRQDPGQGLRLIYYSQIVNDFQKGDIAEGYSVSREKKESFPLTVTSAQKNPTAFYLCASSIDTGSTDTQYFGPGTRLTVL.

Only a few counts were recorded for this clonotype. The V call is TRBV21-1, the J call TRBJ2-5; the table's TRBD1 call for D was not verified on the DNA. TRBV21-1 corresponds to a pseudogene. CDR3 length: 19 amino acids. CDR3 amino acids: CASSKERLADRPPERPQYF. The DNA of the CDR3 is TGTGCCAGCAGCAAAGAGAGGTTGGCGGACAGGCCCCCGGAGAGACCCCAGTACTTC.

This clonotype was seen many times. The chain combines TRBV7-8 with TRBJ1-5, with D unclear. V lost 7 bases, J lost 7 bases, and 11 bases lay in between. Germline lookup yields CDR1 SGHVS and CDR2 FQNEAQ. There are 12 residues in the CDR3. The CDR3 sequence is CASTAAGQPQHF. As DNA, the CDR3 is TGTGCCAGCACCGCGGCAGGACAGCCCCAGCATTTT.

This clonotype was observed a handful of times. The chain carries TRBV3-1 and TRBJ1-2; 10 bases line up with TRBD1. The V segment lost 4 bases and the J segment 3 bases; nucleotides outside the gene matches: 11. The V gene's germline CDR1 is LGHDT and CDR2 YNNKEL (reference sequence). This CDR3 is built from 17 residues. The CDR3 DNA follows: TGTGCCAGCAGCCGATACAGCGGGACAGGGGATTACTATGGCTACACCTTC. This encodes CASSRYSGTGDYYGYTF.

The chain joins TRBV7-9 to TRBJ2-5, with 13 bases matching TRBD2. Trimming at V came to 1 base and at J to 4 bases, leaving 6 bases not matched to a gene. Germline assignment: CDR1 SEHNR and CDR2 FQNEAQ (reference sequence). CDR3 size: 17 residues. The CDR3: CASSLVGTSGAPETQYF. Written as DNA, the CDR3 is TGTGCCAGCAGCTTAGTCGGGACTAGCGGGGCCCCAGAGACCCAGTACTTC.

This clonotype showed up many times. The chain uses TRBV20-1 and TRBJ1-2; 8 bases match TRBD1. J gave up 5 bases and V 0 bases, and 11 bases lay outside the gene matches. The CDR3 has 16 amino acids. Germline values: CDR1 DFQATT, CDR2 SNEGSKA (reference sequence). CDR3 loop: CSARDPLAGGAYGYTF. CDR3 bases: TGCAGTGCTAGAGATCCCCTCGCAGGGGGCGCATATGGCTACACCTTC.

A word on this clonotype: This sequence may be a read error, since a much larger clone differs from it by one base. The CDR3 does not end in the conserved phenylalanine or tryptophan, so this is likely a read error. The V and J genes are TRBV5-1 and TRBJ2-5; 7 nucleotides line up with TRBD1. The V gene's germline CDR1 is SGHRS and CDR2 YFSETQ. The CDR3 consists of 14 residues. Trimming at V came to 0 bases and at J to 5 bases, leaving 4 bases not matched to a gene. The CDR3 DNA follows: TGCGCCAGCAGCTTGGATACAGGGGACGAGACCCAGTACGTC. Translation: CASSLDTGDETQYV.

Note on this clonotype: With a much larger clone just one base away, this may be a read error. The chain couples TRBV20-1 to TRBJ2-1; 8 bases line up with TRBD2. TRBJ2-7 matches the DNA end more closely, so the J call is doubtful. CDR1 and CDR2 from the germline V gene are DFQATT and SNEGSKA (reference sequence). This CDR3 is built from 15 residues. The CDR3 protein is CSARIPQRGYNEQYF. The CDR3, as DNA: TGCAGTGCTAGAATCCCTCAGCGGGGGTACAATGAGCAGTACTTC.

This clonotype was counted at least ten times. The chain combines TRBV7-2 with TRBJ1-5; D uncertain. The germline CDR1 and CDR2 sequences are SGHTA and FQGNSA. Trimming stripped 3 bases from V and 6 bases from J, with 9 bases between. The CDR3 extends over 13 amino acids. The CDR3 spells CASSFNLLQPQHF. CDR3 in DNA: TGTGCCAGCAGCTTTAATCTGCTTCAGCCCCAGCATTTT.